This TCR beta chain emerged from a study of blood T cell repertoires in COVID-19. As for the study in general: Samples came from the United States, Italy and Spain, spanning acute and convalescent COVID-19. T cells, B-cell-depleted T cells, or PBMCs supplied cDNA or gDNA.

A few counts support this clone. The authors' processing: For nucleated cells, counts were estimated from reference gene primer amplification. Produced via immunoSEQ multiplex PCR; TCRdb's table is partial and in-frame only. V and J calls and clone size come straight from that table; D and trimming were deduced from the DNA. Among just over 250,000 clones, approximately 86% were seen once, and the ten largest hold over 7.5%. Sequenced sample: peripheral blood. The sequence came from a man in his forties who had recovered from COVID-19.

The CDR3 nucleotides read TGTGCCAGCTCACCACCGGGGCTCCCCGTCTATAATTCACCCCTCCACTTT. Translation: CASSPPGLPVYNSPLHF. The rearrangement links TRBV18 to TRBJ1-6; D might be TRBD1 (5 bases). The V end was cut by 0 bases, the J end by 3 bases, with 12 bases between. Germline CDR1 and CDR2: KGHSH and LQKENI. The CDR3 is 17 amino acids.